The T cell receptor (beta chain) under discussion was sequenced for a study of shared T cell receptors in the human thymus. The CDR3 has 15 amino acids. CDR1 is LNHNV and CDR2 is YYDKDF in the germline V gene (reference sequence). Deletions cut 0 bases from V and 5 bases from J, with 10 bases between. Sequencing was performed with immunoSEQ multiplex PCR; in TCRdb, only in-frame clones are kept and a portion is missing. The data show about 380,000 clones, over 90% seen once. The sample was thymocytes. The chain uses TRBV15 and TRBJ2-2; D gene unclear. The source is a human donor. The CDR3 DNA reads as TGTGCCACCAGCAGAGACCCAAAGAATACCGGGGAGCTGTTTTTT. Amino acids: CATSRDPKNTGELFF.